These T cell receptor beta chains were read from a single sample in a study of T cell repertoires in aging, cancer and after chemotherapy. TCRdb re-called the multiplex PCR reads through MiXCR, storing one row per CDR3 protein. The sample has around 9,500 distinct CDR3 sequences, 45% to 65% seen once. Source material: blood. The receptors come from a human donor in good health. The conserved cysteine and the conserved F or W are not part of the CDR3 here.

V	J	CDR3
TRBV20-1	TRBJ2-1	SALAGQSSYNEQF
TRBV6-2/TRBV6-3	TRBJ1-5	ASSYSASSPHKPQH
TRBV6-6	TRBJ2-5	ASSQDRGETQY
TRBV6-6	TRBJ2-7	ASSYGAGYEQY
TRBV29-1	TRBJ2-7	SVRRGSHEQY
TRBV27	TRBJ2-7	ASSLSTSLRTYEQY
TRBV5-1	TRBJ2-3	ASSFEYSPLAGATDTQY
TRBV15	TRBJ2-7	ATSREFAKAYEQY
TRBV30	TRBJ1-3	AWSVRGNTIY
TRBV5-1	TRBJ2-7	ASSPGTGEIEQY
TRBV30	TRBJ2-1	AWSDNEQF
TRBV15	TRBJ1-2	ATSRDVRGGADYGYT
TRBV6-5	TRBJ1-1	ASSLAPNTEAF
TRBV6-5	TRBJ2-2	ASSIGTLNTGELF
TRBV29-1	TRBJ2-7	SVETTRSTGEQY
TRBV30	TRBJ2-7	AWSVLGEQY
TRBV5-1	TRBJ1-5	ASSLAGSNQPRH
TRBV6-5	TRBJ2-5	ASRRGLAGPQETQY
TRBV19	TRBJ2-5	ASSDLAGIQETQY
TRBV30	TRBJ2-2	AWNRAPGELF
TRBV27	TRBJ1-5	ASSQTSSWNQPQH
TRBV6-5	TRBJ2-3	ASSWGSGTSGTDTQY
TRBV19	TRBJ2-3	ASGTDGRRTDTQY
TRBV24-1	TRBJ2-3	ATGGLVLDTQY
TRBV6-5	TRBJ1-2	ASSDSYGYT
TRBV6-2/TRBV6-3	TRBJ1-2	ASSPALPAGYT
TRBV15	TRBJ2-3	ATSRDLVETSRTDTQY
TRBV27	TRBJ1-2	ASSLLARGNYGYT
TRBV6-1	TRBJ2-3	ASSSLPGPDTQY
TRBV6-1	TRBJ1-2	ASRYHTQGAMGYT
TRBV15	TRBJ2-3	ATSPRTSGRGDTQY
TRBV19	TRBJ2-7	ASSIVGQTTYEQY
TRBV6-2/TRBV6-3	TRBJ2-7	ASSWAGVHHEQY
TRBV29-1	TRBJ2-7	SASGRASIYEQY
TRBV7-6	TRBJ2-7	ASSPGLAGGPVEQY
TRBV18	TRBJ2-1	ASSPTGTSAYNEQF
TRBV19	TRBJ2-6	ASTLTSTSSGANVLT
TRBV6-5	TRBJ2-5	ASSYTGMGETQY
TRBV30	TRBJ1-4	AWSHAGGGGEKLF
TRBV4-2	TRBJ2-7	ASSPGQGSYEQY
TRBV27	TRBJ2-7	AIPRCGSLVYEQY
TRBV7-2	TRBJ1-6	ASRQGGSPLH
TRBV30	TRBJ1-3	AWSDSGGNTIY
TRBV5-5	TRBJ2-2	ASSLLKGNTGELF
TRBV30	TRBJ2-3	AWSPQGGRTDTQY
TRBV20-1	TRBJ1-2	SGVGRANYGYT